Below are 20 T cell receptor beta chains sequenced from a single sample in a study of blood T cell repertoires in COVID-19. TCRdb keeps only in-frame clones here, not all; method: immunoSEQ multiplex PCR. The sample gives about 120,000 clones, around 89% of which show up once; roughly 19% is in the top ten. Sequenced material: peripheral blood. Receptors originate from a human donor with acute or convalescent COVID-19. The donor label of this sample is uncertain.

CDR3 region: CASSSLTSGLAKNIQYF. CDR3 nucleotides: TGTGCCAGCAGCTCACTGACTAGCGGATTAGCCAAAAACATTCAGTACTTC. V usage is TRBV5-4 and J usage is TRBJ2-4, with 9 nucleotides matching TRBD2. CDR1 is SGHNT, CDR2 YYREEE, per germline (reference sequence). V was pared by 3 bases and J by 0 bases, with 7 bases of the junction left unmatched. The CDR3 has 17 residues.

The count of this clone is one. V usage is TRBV30 and J usage is TRBJ1-1, with 10 bases identical to TRBD1. The CDR3 runs 13 residues. The germline V gene encodes CDR1 GTSNPN and CDR2 SVGIG (reference sequence). Trimming cost V 1 base and J 8 bases; bases outside gene matches: 4. The CDR3 sequence is CAWSDWGQGEAFF. In DNA form, the CDR3 reads TGTGCCTGGAGTGACTGGGGACAGGGGGAAGCTTTCTTT.

The chain is built from TRBV9 and TRBJ2-7; TRBD2 matches 13 bases. The CDR3 spans 17 residues. Germline CDR1 is SGDLS and CDR2 is YYNGEE. Trimming took 3 bases from V and 2 from J; bases not matched to a gene: 8. As DNA, the CDR3 is TGTGCCAGCAGCGCGGGACTAGCGGGAAGACCCCCCTACGAGCAGTACTTC. Residues: CASSAGLAGRPPYEQYF.

This chain connects TRBV12-5 to TRBJ2-2, with a possible D match to TRBD2 (5 bases). The V and J ends lost 7 bases and 1 base respectively, with 13 bases between them. In germline, CDR1 is LGHNT, CDR2 FRNRAP. The CDR3 covers 15 residues. The DNA of the CDR3 is TGTGCTAGTGCCTTGCCGGGGATGAACACCGGGGAGCTGTTTTTT. Protein sequence: CASALPGMNTGELFF.

J is TRBJ1-1 and V is TRBV2; TRBD1 agrees at 7 bases. The CDR3 runs 14 residues. Germline loops: CDR1 SNHLY, CDR2 FYNNEI. V lost 7 bases and J lost 1; bases outside the gene matches: 6. The CDR3 nucleotides read TGTGCCAGCAAGACAGGGAGTGGGAACACTGAAGCTTTCTTT. Protein: CASKTGSGNTEAFF.

The chain is built from TRBV4-1 and TRBJ2-7; D unclear. The CDR3 spans 15 residues. Germline CDR1 reads MGHRA; CDR2 reads YSYEKL. Trimming cost V 1 base and J 3 bases, with 13 bases left between them. The CDR3 coding sequence is TGCGCCAGCAGCCAAGTTTTAGACATAATCTACGAGCAGTACTTC. Translating it yields CASSQVLDIIYEQYF.

The chain couples TRBV2 to TRBJ1-4, with D uncertain. CDR1 SNHLY and CDR2 FYNNEI come from the germline V gene. CDR3 length equals 15 residues. V lost 6 bases and J lost 0, with 11 bases in between. CDR3 in DNA: TGTGCCAGCAGAAAGCGAGTTGCAACTAATGAAAAACTGTTTTTT. It specifies CASRKRVATNEKLFF.

The J gene is TRBJ1-2, the V gene TRBV5-6; tentatively, D is TRBD1 (5 bases). Trimming left V 3 bases short and J 7 bases short, with 10 bases between. Germline V gives CDR1 SGHDT, CDR2 YYEEEE. The CDR3 spans 12 residues. CDR3 nucleotides: TGTGCCAGCAGCTCCTACAGGTCTGGCTACACCTTC. Translation gives CASSSYRSGYTF.

This clone was recorded only once. The chain has TRBV9 and TRBJ2-1, with D maybe TRBD1 (6 bases). Per the germline V gene, CDR1 is SGDLS and CDR2 is YYNGEE. The CDR3 spans 14 residues. V lost 3 bases to trimming and J lost 9 bases, with 16 bases between them. This CDR3 is CASSDETGHSEQFF. CDR3 DNA sequence: TGTGCCAGCAGCGATGAGACAGGCCACAGTGAGCAGTTCTTC. The variable domain in full, with the rest retrieved from reference TRBV9 and TRBJ2-1, is DSGVTQTPKHLITATGQRVTLRCSPRSGDLSVYWYQQSLDQGLQFLIQYYNGEERAKGNILERFSAQQFPDLHSELNLSSLELGDSALYFCASSDETGHSEQFFGPGTRLTVL.

V usage is TRBV5-8 and J usage is TRBJ2-1; 14 bases agree with TRBD2. Trimming cost V 4 bases and J 4 bases; bases outside gene matches: 7. CDR3 length: 17 residues. Looked up from germline, CDR1 is SGHTS and CDR2 is YDEGEE. The CDR3 loop reads CASSHAGTSGSYNEQFF. Written as DNA, the CDR3 is TGTGCCAGCAGCCATGCCGGGACTAGCGGGAGTTACAATGAGCAGTTCTTC.

J is TRBJ2-5 and V is TRBV7-5; TRBD1, the D gene given by the table, was not confirmed from the DNA. TRBV7-5 is described as a pseudogene. The CDR3 is 18 amino acids. This CDR3 reads CVRSLAPRSGTDQETQYF. DNA of the CDR3: TGTGTCAGAAGCTTAGCGCCCAGGTCCGGGACAGACCAAGAGACCCAGTACTTC.

This clone was observed a single time. This chain links TRBV14 with TRBJ1-6; tentative D call: TRBD1 (5 bases). This CDR3 region has 15 residues. Trimming removed 3 bases at V and 8 bases at J, with 14 bases between. The germline V gene encodes CDR1 SGHDN and CDR2 FVKESK. The CDR3 protein is CASSHGGAFDSPLHF. CDR3 DNA sequence: TGTGCCAGCAGCCACGGGGGTGCCTTCGATTCACCCCTCCACTTT.

The gene calls are TRBV28 and TRBJ1-4; TRBD1 aligns across 7 bases. The CDR3 loop spans 14 amino acids. Germline V CDR1 and CDR2: MDHEN, SYDVKM. Unmatched junction bases numbered 6, after V lost 5 bases and J lost 6 bases. The CDR3 here is CASSHRDSYEKLFF. For the CDR3, the DNA is TGTGCCAGCAGTCACCGGGACAGCTATGAAAAACTGTTTTTT.

The chain combines TRBV19 with TRBJ2-3, with 7 bases identical to TRBD1. The germline V gene has CDR1 LNHDA and CDR2 SQIVND (reference sequence). The CDR3 sequence is 16 residues long. The trim removed 8 bases at V and 4 bases at J, leaving 15 bases unmatched. CDR3 sequence reads: CASRQGEVNRADTQYF. As DNA, the CDR3 is TGTGCCAGTCGACAGGGAGAAGTAAATCGCGCAGATACGCAGTATTTT.

The chain links TRBV3-1 (or the pseudogene TRBV3-2) to TRBJ2-7; no clear D gene. This CDR3 has 13 amino acids. CDR1 LGHDT and CDR2 YNNKEL come from the germline V gene (reference sequence). V gave up 4 bases and J gave up 4 bases, with 11 bases separating them. CDR3 sequence reads: CASSPSTVYEQYF. DNA of the CDR3: TGTGCCAGCAGCCCGAGTACCGTGTACGAGCAGTACTTC.

The CDR3 protein is CSASATSGSLYNEQFF. The CDR3 DNA sequence: TGCAGTGCTAGTGCCACTAGCGGGAGTTTGTACAATGAGCAGTTCTTC. The chain links TRBV20-1 to TRBJ2-1, with 11 bases matching TRBD2. The V segment lost 3 bases and the J segment 4 bases; nucleotides outside the gene matches: 8. CDR3 size: 16 residues. CDR1 is DFQATT, CDR2 SNEGSKA, per germline (reference sequence).

The chain links TRBV11-2 to TRBJ2-7; weak D call: TRBD2 (6 bases). The CDR3 covers 14 residues. Trimming removed 5 bases at V and 3 bases at J, with 14 bases between. The germline gives CDR1 SGHAT, CDR2 FQNNGV. CDR3 sequence reads: CASSQAEGRYEQYF. CDR3 DNA: TGTGCCAGCAGCCAAGCGGAGGGCCGCTACGAGCAGTACTTC.

The chain joins TRBV7-2 to TRBJ2-6, with TRBD2 matching over 7 bases. Germline V gives CDR1 SGHTA, CDR2 FQGNSA. J lost 4 bases, V lost 2 bases, and 5 bases had no gene match. CDR3 length equals 16 residues. For the CDR3, the DNA is TGTGCCAGCAGCTTACGGGGGGTCTCCGGGGCCAACGTCCTGACTTTC. Its translation: CASSLRGVSGANVLTF.

The chain recombines TRBV5-6 with TRBJ2-1, with D possibly matching TRBD2 (5 bases). The CDR3 contains 15 residues. V lost 4 bases, J lost 5 bases, and 16 bases lay in between. Germline lookup yields CDR1 SGHDT and CDR2 YYEEEE. For the CDR3, the DNA is TGTGCCAGCAGCCGCGGGCTGGAGATTAACAATGAGCAGTTCTTC. It codes for CASSRGLEINNEQFF.

This clone was recorded only once. J is TRBJ2-6 and V is TRBV2; 7 bases align to TRBD1. This CDR3 region has 15 residues. Unmatched junction bases numbered 2, after V lost 4 bases and J lost 2 bases. Germline V gives CDR1 SNHLY, CDR2 FYNNEI. The CDR3 coding sequence is TGTGCCAGCAGTGCCGACAGGGCTGGGGCCAACGTCCTGACTTTC. It encodes CASSADRAGANVLTF.